Described below is a single T cell receptor beta chain sequence and its context. With 3 bases removed from V and 5 bases from J, the gap between germline ends came to 7 bases. The CDR3 loop spans 12 amino acids. The germline V gene has CDR1 MNHNS and CDR2 SASEGT. The sample is drawn from a study of T cell changes during pregnancy in multiple sclerosis. Measured with immunoSEQ multiplex PCR; TCRdb has only the in-frame clones, and not every one. The sample lists more than 70,000 clones, 85% to 95% occurring once. The V call is TRBV6-1, the J call TRBJ1-1; D is uncertain. The receptor was derived from a female donor with multiple sclerosis, enrolled in a pregnancy study. The specimen comprised peripheral blood, sampled before pregnancy. CDR3 in amino acids: CASSERVTEAFF. Written as DNA, the CDR3 is TGTGCCAGCAGTGAGAGGGTTACTGAAGCTTTCTTT.